This is a list of T cell receptor beta chains from one sample in a study of OX40 agonist ivuxolimab in advanced cancers. The protocol was immunoSEQ multiplex PCR, while the TCRdb copy is restricted to in-frame clones and leaves out a portion. This table holds fewer than 60,000 clones, 70% to 85% found once. Sequencing was performed on CD4+ or CD8+ T cells sorted from blood, taken in a trial of the OX40 agonist ivuxolimab. These receptors all come from an adult with an advanced solid tumor such as melanoma, head and neck, liver or kidney cancer. Both conserved end residues are trimmed from each CDR3. The D gene is left open where the match is weak.

cdr3_aa: ASSSKPGPTLEAF; j_call: TRBJ1-1; d_call: -; v_call: TRBV7-2
cdr3_aa: ASSRLAGTAYEQY; j_call: -; d_call: TRBD2; v_call: TRBV5-6
cdr3_aa: ASSLSPNEQF; j_call: TRBJ2-1; d_call: -; v_call: TRBV5-1
cdr3_aa: ASSLGVVAEAF; j_call: TRBJ1-1; d_call: -; v_call: TRBV7-9
cdr3_aa: ASNGYTGELF; j_call: TRBJ2-2; d_call: -; v_call: TRBV7-2
cdr3_aa: SVTPGAGTEAF; j_call: TRBJ1-1; d_call: -; v_call: TRBV29-1
cdr3_aa: ASSLSGAQDYGYT; j_call: TRBJ1-2; d_call: -; v_call: TRBV5-1
cdr3_aa: ATGGQGSLNEQF; j_call: TRBJ2-1; d_call: -; v_call: TRBV25-1
cdr3_aa: ASSQGLLYNEQF; j_call: TRBJ2-1; d_call: -; v_call: TRBV14
cdr3_aa: ASSPGMTGGEKLF; j_call: TRBJ1-4; d_call: -; v_call: TRBV18
cdr3_aa: ASSPTRSGNTIY; j_call: TRBJ1-3; d_call: -; v_call: TRBV19
cdr3_aa: ASSSPGQNRGEQF; j_call: TRBJ2-1; d_call: -; v_call: TRBV27
cdr3_aa: ASSLDGGGSPYNEQF; j_call: TRBJ2-1; d_call: TRBD2; v_call: TRBV7-2
cdr3_aa: ASVGDPTGVNSPLH; j_call: TRBJ1-6; d_call: TRBD1; v_call: TRBV2
cdr3_aa: ASSLPDRGSQAF; j_call: TRBJ1-1; d_call: TRBD1; v_call: TRBV7-9
cdr3_aa: ASRATGSIGGYT; j_call: TRBJ1-2; d_call: -; v_call: TRBV27
cdr3_aa: ASSDFEGTRGYGYT; j_call: TRBJ1-2; d_call: -; v_call: TRBV5-1
cdr3_aa: ASSVEQGYSGNTIY; j_call: TRBJ1-3; d_call: -; v_call: TRBV9
cdr3_aa: ASSIRMWGTEAF; j_call: TRBJ1-1; d_call: -; v_call: TRBV19
cdr3_aa: ASSIGRGLNTEAF; j_call: TRBJ1-1; d_call: -; v_call: TRBV19
cdr3_aa: ASSMGRNTEAF; j_call: TRBJ1-1; d_call: -; v_call: TRBV19
cdr3_aa: ASSFSSSYNEQF; j_call: TRBJ2-1; d_call: -; v_call: TRBV27
cdr3_aa: ASSFGGSNEKLF; j_call: TRBJ1-4; d_call: -; v_call: TRBV2
cdr3_aa: ASSSTAIWTAEAF; j_call: TRBJ1-1; d_call: -; v_call: TRBV7-3
cdr3_aa: ASSFGLAGRIEQY; j_call: TRBJ2-7; d_call: TRBD2; v_call: TRBV5-8
cdr3_aa: ASSQARYGQY; j_call: TRBJ2-3; d_call: -; v_call: TRBV4-1
cdr3_aa: ASSIAPLYEQY; j_call: TRBJ2-7; d_call: -; v_call: TRBV19
cdr3_aa: ASSLAGGGAHTQY; j_call: TRBJ2-3; d_call: TRBD2; v_call: TRBV11-2